This T cell receptor (beta chain) is from a study of T cells after yellow fever vaccination. Points on this clonotype: Its antigen is still unknown.

Researchers made TCR cDNA using 5'RACE template switching, and this step added a universal primer site and UMIs. Via MiXCR, TCRdb re-called the 5' RACE reads, giving one row per CDR3 protein. The sample consists of hundreds of thousands of distinct CDR3 sequences, more than 8.5% of them appearing once. The germline CDR1 and CDR2 sequences are LGHNA and YNFKEQ. After removal of 8 bases from V and 0 bases from J, the junction contained 8 bases not matched to a gene. The CDR3 is made up of 16 amino acids. General study points: Post-booster repertoires again held most primary-vaccination clones (roughly 95% CD4, 85% to 90% CD8).

The sequence was collected from a man aged 18-30 years who received the YFV17D yellow fever vaccine. This chain joins TRBV4-2 and TRBJ2-1; 9 nucleotides agree with TRBD1. The material sequenced was PBMCs, taken on the day of the first yellow fever vaccination. Here the CDR3 DNA reads TGTGCCAGCGGTTCCCGGGACAGGGCCTCCTACAATGAGCAGTTCTTC. It specifies CASGSRDRASYNEQFF.